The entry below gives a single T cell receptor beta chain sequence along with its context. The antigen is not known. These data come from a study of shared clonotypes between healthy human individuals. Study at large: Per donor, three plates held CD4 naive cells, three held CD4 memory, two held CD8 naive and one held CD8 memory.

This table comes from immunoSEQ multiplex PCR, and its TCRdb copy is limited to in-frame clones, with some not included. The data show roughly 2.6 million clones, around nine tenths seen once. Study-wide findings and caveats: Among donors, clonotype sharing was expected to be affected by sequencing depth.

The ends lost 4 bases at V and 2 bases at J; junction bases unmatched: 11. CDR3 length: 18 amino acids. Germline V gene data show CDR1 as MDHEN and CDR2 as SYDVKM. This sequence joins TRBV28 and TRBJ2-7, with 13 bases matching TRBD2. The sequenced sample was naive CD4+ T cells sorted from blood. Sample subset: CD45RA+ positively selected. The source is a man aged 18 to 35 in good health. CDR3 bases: TGTGCCAGCAGTTCCTACACTAGCGGGGGGGCTCTAACCTACGAGCAGTACTTC. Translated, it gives CASSSYTSGGALTYEQYF.